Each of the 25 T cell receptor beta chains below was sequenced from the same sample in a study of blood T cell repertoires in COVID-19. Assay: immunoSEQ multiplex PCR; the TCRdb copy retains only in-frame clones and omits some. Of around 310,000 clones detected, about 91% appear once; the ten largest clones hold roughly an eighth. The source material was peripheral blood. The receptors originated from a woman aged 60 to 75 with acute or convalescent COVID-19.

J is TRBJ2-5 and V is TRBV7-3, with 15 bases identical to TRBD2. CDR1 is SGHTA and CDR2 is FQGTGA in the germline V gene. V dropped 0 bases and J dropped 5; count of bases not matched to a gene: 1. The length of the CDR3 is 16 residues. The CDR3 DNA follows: TGTGCCAGCAGCTTAACGGGACTAGCGGGGGGTGAGACCCAGTACTTC. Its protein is CASSLTGLAGGETQYF.

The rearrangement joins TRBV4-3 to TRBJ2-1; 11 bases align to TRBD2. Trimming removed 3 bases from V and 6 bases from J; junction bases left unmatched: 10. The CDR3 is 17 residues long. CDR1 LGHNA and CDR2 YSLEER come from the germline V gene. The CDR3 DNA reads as TGCGCCAGCAGCCAGGGACTTACTAGCGGGAGTATCAATGAGCAGTTCTTC. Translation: CASSQGLTSGSINEQFF.

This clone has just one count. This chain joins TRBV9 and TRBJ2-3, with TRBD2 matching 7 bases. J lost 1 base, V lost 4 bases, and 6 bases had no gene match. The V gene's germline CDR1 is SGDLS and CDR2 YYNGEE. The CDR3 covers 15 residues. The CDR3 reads CASSRASGGTDTQYF. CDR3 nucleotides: TGTGCCAGCAGCCGGGCCAGCGGGGGCACAGATACGCAGTATTTT.

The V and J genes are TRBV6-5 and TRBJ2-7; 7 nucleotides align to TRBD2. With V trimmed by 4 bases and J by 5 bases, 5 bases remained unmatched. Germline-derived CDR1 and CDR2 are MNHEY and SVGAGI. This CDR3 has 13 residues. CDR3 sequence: CASSFTSVDEQYF. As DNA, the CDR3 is TGTGCCAGCAGTTTCACTAGCGTCGACGAGCAGTACTTC.

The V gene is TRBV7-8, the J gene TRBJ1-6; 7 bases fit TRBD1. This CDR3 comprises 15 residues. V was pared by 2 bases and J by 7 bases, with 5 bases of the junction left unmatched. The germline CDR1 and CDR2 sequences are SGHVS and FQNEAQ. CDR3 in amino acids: CASSLTRDRNSPLHF. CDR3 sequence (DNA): TGTGCCAGCAGCTTAACTCGGGACAGAAATTCACCCCTCCACTTT.

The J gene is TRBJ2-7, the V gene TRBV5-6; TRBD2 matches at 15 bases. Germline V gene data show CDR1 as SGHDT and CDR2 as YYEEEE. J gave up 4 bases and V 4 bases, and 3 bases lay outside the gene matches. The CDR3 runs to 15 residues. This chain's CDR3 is CASSAGTSGRYEQYF. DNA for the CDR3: TGTGCCAGCAGCGCGGGGACTAGCGGGAGGTACGAGCAGTACTTC.

The CDR3 spells CASSQSRLAGYNEQFF. For the CDR3, the DNA is TGTGCCAGCAGCCAATCTCGTCTAGCGGGCTACAATGAGCAGTTCTTC. The V gene is TRBV16, the J gene TRBJ2-1, with 8 bases lining up with TRBD2. This CDR3 is built from 16 residues. In germline, CDR1 is KGHSY, CDR2 FQNENV. After removal of 0 bases from V and 3 bases from J, the junction contained 4 bases not matched to a gene.

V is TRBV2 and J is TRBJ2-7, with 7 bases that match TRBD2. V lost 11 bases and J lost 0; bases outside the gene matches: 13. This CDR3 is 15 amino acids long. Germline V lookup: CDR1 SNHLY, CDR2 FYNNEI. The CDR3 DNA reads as TGTGCCTCTCAATGGGGGGGAGACCTCTCCTACGAGCAGTACTTC. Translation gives CASQWGGDLSYEQYF.

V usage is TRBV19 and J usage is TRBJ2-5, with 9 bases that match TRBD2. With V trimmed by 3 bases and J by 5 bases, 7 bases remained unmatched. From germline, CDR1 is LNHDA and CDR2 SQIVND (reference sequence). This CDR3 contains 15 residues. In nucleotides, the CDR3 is TGTGCCAGTAGTATGTACGTAGCGGGAGCGGAGACCCAGTACTTC. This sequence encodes CASSMYVAGAETQYF.

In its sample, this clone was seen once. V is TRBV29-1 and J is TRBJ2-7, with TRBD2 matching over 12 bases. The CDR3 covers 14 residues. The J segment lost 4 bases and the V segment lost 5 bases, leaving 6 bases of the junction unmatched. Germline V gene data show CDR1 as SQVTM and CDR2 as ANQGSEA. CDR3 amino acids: CSVLLAGGPYEQYF. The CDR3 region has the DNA TGCAGCGTTTTACTAGCGGGGGGCCCATACGAGCAGTACTTC.

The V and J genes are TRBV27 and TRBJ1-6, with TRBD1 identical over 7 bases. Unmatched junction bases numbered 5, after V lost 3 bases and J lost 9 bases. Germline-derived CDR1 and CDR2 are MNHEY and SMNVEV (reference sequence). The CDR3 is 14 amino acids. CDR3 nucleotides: TGTGCCAGCAGTTTCCGCAGGGGGAGTTCACCCCTCCACTTT. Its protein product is CASSFRRGSSPLHF.

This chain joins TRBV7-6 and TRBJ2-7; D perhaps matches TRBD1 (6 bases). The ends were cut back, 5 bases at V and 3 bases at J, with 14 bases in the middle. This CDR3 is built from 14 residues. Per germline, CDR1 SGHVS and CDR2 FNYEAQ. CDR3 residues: CASSPGQRLYEQYF. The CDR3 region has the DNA TGTGCCAGCAGCCCCGGACAGAGACTCTACGAGCAGTACTTC.

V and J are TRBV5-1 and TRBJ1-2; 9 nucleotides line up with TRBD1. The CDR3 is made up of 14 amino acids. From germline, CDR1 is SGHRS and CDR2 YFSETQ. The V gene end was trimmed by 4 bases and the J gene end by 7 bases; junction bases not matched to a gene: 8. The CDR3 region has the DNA TGCGCCAGCAGCCTCGGGACAGGGTCAGCTGGCTACACCTTC. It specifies CASSLGTGSAGYTF.

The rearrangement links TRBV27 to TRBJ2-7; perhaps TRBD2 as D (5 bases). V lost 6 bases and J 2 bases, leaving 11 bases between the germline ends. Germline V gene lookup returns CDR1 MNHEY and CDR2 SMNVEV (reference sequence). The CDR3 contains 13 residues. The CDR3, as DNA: TGTGCCAGCAGGGAGCAGCGGACCTACGAGCAGTACTTC. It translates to CASREQRTYEQYF.

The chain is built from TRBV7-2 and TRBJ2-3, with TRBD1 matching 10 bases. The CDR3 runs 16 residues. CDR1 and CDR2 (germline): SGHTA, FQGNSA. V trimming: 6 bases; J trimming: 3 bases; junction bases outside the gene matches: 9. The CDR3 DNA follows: TGTGCCAGCAGTCCCCAGCCGGGACAGGGGACAGATACGCAGTATTTT. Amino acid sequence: CASSPQPGQGTDTQYF.

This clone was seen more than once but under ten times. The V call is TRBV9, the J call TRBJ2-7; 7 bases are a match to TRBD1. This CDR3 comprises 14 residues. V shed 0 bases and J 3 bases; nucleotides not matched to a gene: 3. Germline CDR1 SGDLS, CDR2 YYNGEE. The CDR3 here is CASSVAGTDYEQYF. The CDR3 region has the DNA TGTGCCAGCAGCGTAGCTGGGACAGACTACGAGCAGTACTTC.

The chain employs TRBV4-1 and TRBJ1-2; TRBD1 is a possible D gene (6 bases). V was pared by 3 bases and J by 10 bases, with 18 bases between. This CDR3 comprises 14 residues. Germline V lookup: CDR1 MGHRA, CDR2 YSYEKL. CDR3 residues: CASSQFDRISYYTF. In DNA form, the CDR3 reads TGCGCCAGCAGCCAGTTCGACAGGATCTCTTACTACACCTTC.

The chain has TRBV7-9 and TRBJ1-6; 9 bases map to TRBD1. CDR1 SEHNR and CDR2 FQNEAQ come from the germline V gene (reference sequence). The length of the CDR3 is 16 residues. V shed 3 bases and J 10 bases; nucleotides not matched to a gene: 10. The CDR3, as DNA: TGTGCCAGCAGCTTCCCACCGGGACAGGGACAATCACCCCTCCACTTT. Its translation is CASSFPPGQGQSPLHF.

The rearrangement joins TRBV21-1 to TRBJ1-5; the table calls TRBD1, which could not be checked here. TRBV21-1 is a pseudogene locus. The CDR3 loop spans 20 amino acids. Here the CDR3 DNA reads TGTGCCAGCAGCAAATACGACGACAGGGACAGGGTTTATAGCAATCAGCCCCAGCATTTT. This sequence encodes CASSKYDDRDRVYSNQPQHF.

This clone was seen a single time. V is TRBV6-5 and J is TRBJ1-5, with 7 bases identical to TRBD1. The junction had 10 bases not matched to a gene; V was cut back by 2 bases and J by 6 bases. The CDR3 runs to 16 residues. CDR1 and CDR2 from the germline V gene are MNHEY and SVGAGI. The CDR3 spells CASSYTGTGEGQPQHF. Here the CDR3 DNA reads TGTGCCAGCAGTTACACGGGAACAGGGGAAGGTCAGCCCCAGCATTTT.

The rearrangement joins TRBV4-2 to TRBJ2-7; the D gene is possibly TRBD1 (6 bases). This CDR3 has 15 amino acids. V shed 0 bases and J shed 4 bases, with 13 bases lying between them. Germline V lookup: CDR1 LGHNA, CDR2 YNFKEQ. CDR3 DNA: TGTGCCAGCAGCCAAGATAGTGACAGGAGTTACGAGCAGTACTTC. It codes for CASSQDSDRSYEQYF.

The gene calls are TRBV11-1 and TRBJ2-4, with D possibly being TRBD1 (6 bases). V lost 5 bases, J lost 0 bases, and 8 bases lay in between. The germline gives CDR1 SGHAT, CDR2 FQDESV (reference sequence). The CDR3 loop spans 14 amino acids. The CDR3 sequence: CASSADRAKNIQYF. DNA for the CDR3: TGTGCCAGCAGCGCGGACAGAGCCAAAAACATTCAGTACTTC.

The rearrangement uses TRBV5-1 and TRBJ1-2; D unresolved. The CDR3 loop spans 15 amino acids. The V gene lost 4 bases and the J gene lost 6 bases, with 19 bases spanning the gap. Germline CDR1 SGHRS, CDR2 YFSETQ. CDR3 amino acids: CASSPFFGEEHGYTF. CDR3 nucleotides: TGCGCCAGCAGCCCGTTTTTCGGGGAGGAACATGGCTACACCTTC.

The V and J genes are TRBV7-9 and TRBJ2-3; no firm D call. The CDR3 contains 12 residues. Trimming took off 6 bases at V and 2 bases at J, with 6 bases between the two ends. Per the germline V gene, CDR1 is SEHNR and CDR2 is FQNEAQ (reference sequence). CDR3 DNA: TGTGCCAGCAGTCTTTCCACAGATACGCAGTATTTT. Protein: CASSLSTDTQYF.

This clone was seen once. CDR3 nucleotides: TGTGCCAGCTCACCCCTAGGGGGTGCTAATGAAAAACTGTTTTTT. Its translation: CASSPLGGANEKLFF. The rearrangement uses TRBV27 and TRBJ1-4, with D perhaps matching TRBD1 (6 bases). V gave up 8 bases and J gave up 3 bases, with 16 bases separating them. This CDR3 spans 15 amino acids. Germline CDR1 reads MNHEY; CDR2 reads SMNVEV (reference sequence).